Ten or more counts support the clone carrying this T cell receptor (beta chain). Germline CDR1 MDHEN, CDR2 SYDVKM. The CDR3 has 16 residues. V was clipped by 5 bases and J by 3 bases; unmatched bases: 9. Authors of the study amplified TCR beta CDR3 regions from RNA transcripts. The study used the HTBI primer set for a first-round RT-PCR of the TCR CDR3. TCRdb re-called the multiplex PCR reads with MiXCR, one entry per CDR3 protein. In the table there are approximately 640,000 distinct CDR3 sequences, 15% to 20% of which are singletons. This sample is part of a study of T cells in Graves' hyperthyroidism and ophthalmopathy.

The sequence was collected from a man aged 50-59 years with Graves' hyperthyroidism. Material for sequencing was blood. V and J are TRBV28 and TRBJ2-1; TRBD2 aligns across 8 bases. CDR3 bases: TGTGCCAGCAGTACCAGGGATAGCGGGAACTACAATGAGCAGTTCTTC. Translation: CASSTRDSGNYNEQFF.